This TCR beta chain was found in a study of cytomegalovirus exposure and HLA in healthy donors (dated 2017 in TCRdb). Turning to the overall study: According to an earlier analysis of several hundred of the donors, about 190 million T cells yielded 90 million to 140 million unique TCR beta sequences and more than 250 Gb of sequence data. Among roughly 400 genotyped donors of the cohort, an average of around 240,000 unique TCR beta nucleotide sequences were sequenced per donor, 15% to 20% of them non-productive. In the later analysis, no new phenotypic data were used to find candidate immune exposures; instead, reliance was placed on TCR beta sequences and their occurrence across donors. The study used immunosequencing to profile the T cell repertoires of 666 subjects and linked those repertoires to cytomegalovirus serostatus. In addition to the first cohort of 650 to 750 subjects, a separate validation cohort of approximately 130 different subjects was used. Every discovery cohort repertoire had been produced on one sequencing platform. HLA typing included class I and class II loci at four-digit resolution. Donor age, sex, ethnicity and CMV serostatus were collected together with the repertoire data. The study was designed to test whether signatures of past pathogen exposure could be identified by cataloging public T cell receptors. An earlier analysis of 450 to 750 of the donors used high-throughput TCR beta sequencing to judge whether each TCR beta V gene segment behaved as functional or pseudogenic. The genetic ancestry cluster associated with self-reported Caucasian donors included approximately 85% of the 398 genotyped donors. To predict cytomegalovirus infection status, the study combined high-throughput TCR immunosequencing, statistical association of individual TCRs with disease status, and machine learning. Typing coverage differed by locus: A, B, C, DRB1 and DQB1 were typed in roughly 620-630 donors, DQA1 in 522, DPA1 in approximately 600, and DPB1 in around 490. An early release that covered fewer than 750 HLA-typed donors contained around 330 gigabases of sequencing data and 80 million or so unique TCR sequences. Genome-wide SNP genotypes for about 65% of the roughly 670 donors were used in a later genetic analysis, which treated that subset as a discovery cohort. Several DR-DQ haplotypes were handled as single units for association and clustering, since linkage in the cohort was strong. In a later analysis, previously published TCR beta repertoires from 550 to 750 donors were re-analyzed and high-resolution HLA genotyping was added so that TCR occurrence patterns could be studied. What the work shows at the level of the full study, not this receptor alone: According to a later analysis, TCR association rates differed among HLA loci, with DRB1 alleles showing the most associated TCRs and HLA-C alleles showing the fewest. Linkage disequilibrium might explain the correlated functional status among segregating V segments, but an unknown experimental factor could not be excluded. Three of the identified cytomegalovirus-associated TCR beta chains were confirmed in vitro to be specific for cytomegalovirus antigens. Because counts were too low, 15 to 20 rarely observed V segments, including chromosome 9 orphons, were excluded from the earlier analysis of 587 of the donors. Across donors, most TCR sequences were observed very rarely, whereas some public TCRs were present in many individuals. A later genetic analysis associated a missense DCLRE1C variant with V-gene and J-gene trimming of TCR beta chains, and an independent cohort replicated the association. A later analysis found that most CMV-associated TCR beta chains appeared HLA-restricted, with HLA associations seemingly driven largely by CMV exposure. A cluster of highly shared sequence variants was judged likely to be a technical artifact of the sequencing pipeline. In an earlier analysis of fewer than 750 of the donors, most TCR beta V segments were observed in productive rearrangements about 90% or about 30% of the time, broadly matching IMGT annotations. When HLA alleles, especially DR and DQ, strongly co-occurred, TCR associations were difficult to assign to individual alleles. The presence/absence analyses assumed that sequencing depth was roughly uniform across donors, and that assumption may not be true. The study gave a list of around 170 TCR beta chains associated with cytomegalovirus. The authors suggested that the approach could potentially be extended to other disease states and immunological phenotypes. In a later genetic analysis, fewer N-insertions in productive TCRs were reported among donors in an Asian-associated ancestry cluster than the approximately 670-donor mean. In a later analysis, HLA-associated TCR beta chains showed more clonal expansion and lower generation probabilities than non-associated chains that were equally common. Because some donors lacked HLA typing at each locus, the association tests relied only on the typed subset. In both the original and validation cohorts, the classifier was reported to diagnose cytomegalovirus status with high specificity and sensitivity. Some IMGT-functional V segments, including TRBV6-2 and TRBV6-3, could not be distinguished by the 87-base-pair reads and were therefore excluded. Specific HLA alleles were associated with some 15,000 TCR beta sequences at a false discovery rate of 0.05 in a later analysis. A further reported finding was that TCR beta sequences accurately predicted the HLA-A and HLA-B alleles for most subjects in the first cohort. According to a later analysis, parvovirus B19, influenza, CMV and Epstein-Barr virus appeared linked to several top co-occurrence clusters. The only immune exposure information available for the cohort was CMV serostatus. In this cohort, only TCR beta chains were sequenced, and detectable features were limited by the absence of alpha or paired-chain data.

The cohort comprised 666 healthy bone marrow donors. At the time of sampling, every cohort member was nominally healthy, though immune exposures that went unrecorded were likely present. The donor was CMV seronegative and was included in the group of several hundred seronegative cohort members. Each donor provided a peripheral blood sample, and peripheral blood mononuclear cells were used for TCR beta sequencing. The Qiagen DNeasy Blood Extraction Kit was used to extract genomic DNA from the blood cell samples. The protocol used for the library was the immunoSEQ multiplex PCR assay. For the multiplex PCR, a mixture combining 60 forward primers for TCR Vbeta segments and 13 reverse primers for TCR Jbeta segments was used. The CDR3 region of rearranged TCR beta genes was amplified from genomic DNA with a multiplex PCR assay. Amplified TCR beta libraries were sequenced as 87-base-pair reads on the Illumina HiSeq System. Concerning the study's data processing: A later analysis counted some 74 million unique TCR beta chains across the 666 repertoires, and 10 million to 11 million of these chains were shared by at least two donors. Raw reads were error-corrected and collapsed into unique sequences by a nearest-neighbor algorithm in which closely related sequences were merged to remove PCR and sequencing errors. Alignment of CDR3 sequences to IMGT reference sequences was used to assign V, D and J gene segments. For a sequence to be retained, at least a six-nucleotide match to both a V gene segment and a J gene segment was required. A rearrangement was called productive if the CDR3 had no stop codons and remained in frame with V and J, and every other rearrangement was called non-productive. Following IMGT convention, CDR3 was defined as the stretch from the second conserved V-encoded cysteine to the conserved J-encoded phenylalanine. Sequences without an unambiguous match to a single V gene segment were excluded from the earlier analysis of several hundred of the donors. In an earlier analysis of more than 500 of the donors, a V segment was called functional when productive rearrangements were above 56.7%, and segregating when the standard deviation between donors exceeded 5%. To diagnose cytomegalovirus status from the catalog of TCR beta chain sequences, a statistical classification framework was built. V and J gene assignment, in a later analysis, came from comparing TCR nucleotide sequences with IMGT/GENE-DB human TR gene sequences. Using the TCRdist pipeline, a later analysis assigned CDR3 sequences along with most-parsimonious VDJ recombination scenarios. In a later analysis, every TCR beta chain was defined by the combination of its CDR3 amino acid sequence and its V-gene family, and reads without a unique V-gene family were dropped. A later analysis removed 592 highly shared, low-generation-probability nucleotide sequences to deal with suspected cross-contamination and a sequencing artifact. In a later analysis, a clonal expansion index was calculated for each public chain from normalized within-repertoire ranks of inferred template counts. Generation probabilities in a later analysis came from a VDJ recombination model fitted to out-of-frame rearrangements, and those results were checked against IGoR. A later analysis scored TCR-TCR, TCR-HLA and TCR-CMV co-occurrence with hypergeometric tests, applying a repertoire-size bias correction to TCR pairs. A later analysis estimated false discovery rates by permuting HLA or CMV assignments 20 times. A later analysis grouped co-occurring TCRs with DBSCAN, adding TCRdist sequence similarity when clustering within HLA-allele-positive subsets. Repertoires with fewer than 30,000 or more than 120,000 public chains were left out of co-occurrence clustering, as were about 5 repertoires with anomalous nucleotide sharing. Drawn from immuneACCESS, this table holds only the in-frame rearrangements with V and J called that TCRdb kept. Clones are partly lost; checked studies trace under half to an unresolved V gene and leave the rest unexplained. That table supplies the V and J calls and clone size; D and trimming were determined from the DNA. Here the sample has about 150,000 clones; 75% to 80% occur a single time. Less than 5% of the sample belongs to the ten largest clones.

V sheds 4 bases and J sheds 5 bases, leaving 15 bases between their ends. Counted from cysteine to phenylalanine, this CDR3 has 15 amino acids. Kept here is only the CDR3 DNA, which spans 45 bases and is read in frame from base 1. The germline V gene (reference sequence) yields SGHKS for CDR1 and YYEKEE for CDR2. Turning to this clone: Its recognized antigen is unknown. No quality values exist for individual bases; no much larger clone is one base distant.

What was sequenced was PBMCs. The rearrangement joined TRBV5-5 to TRBJ2-2; the best D guess is TRBD1, with 6 bases matching. The TCR originated in a male donor in good health and CMV-seronegative. At the DNA level, the sequence is TGTGCCAGCAGCGTCCGGGACACCGAAACCGGGGAGCTGTTTTTT. The translation is CASSVRDTETGELFF.